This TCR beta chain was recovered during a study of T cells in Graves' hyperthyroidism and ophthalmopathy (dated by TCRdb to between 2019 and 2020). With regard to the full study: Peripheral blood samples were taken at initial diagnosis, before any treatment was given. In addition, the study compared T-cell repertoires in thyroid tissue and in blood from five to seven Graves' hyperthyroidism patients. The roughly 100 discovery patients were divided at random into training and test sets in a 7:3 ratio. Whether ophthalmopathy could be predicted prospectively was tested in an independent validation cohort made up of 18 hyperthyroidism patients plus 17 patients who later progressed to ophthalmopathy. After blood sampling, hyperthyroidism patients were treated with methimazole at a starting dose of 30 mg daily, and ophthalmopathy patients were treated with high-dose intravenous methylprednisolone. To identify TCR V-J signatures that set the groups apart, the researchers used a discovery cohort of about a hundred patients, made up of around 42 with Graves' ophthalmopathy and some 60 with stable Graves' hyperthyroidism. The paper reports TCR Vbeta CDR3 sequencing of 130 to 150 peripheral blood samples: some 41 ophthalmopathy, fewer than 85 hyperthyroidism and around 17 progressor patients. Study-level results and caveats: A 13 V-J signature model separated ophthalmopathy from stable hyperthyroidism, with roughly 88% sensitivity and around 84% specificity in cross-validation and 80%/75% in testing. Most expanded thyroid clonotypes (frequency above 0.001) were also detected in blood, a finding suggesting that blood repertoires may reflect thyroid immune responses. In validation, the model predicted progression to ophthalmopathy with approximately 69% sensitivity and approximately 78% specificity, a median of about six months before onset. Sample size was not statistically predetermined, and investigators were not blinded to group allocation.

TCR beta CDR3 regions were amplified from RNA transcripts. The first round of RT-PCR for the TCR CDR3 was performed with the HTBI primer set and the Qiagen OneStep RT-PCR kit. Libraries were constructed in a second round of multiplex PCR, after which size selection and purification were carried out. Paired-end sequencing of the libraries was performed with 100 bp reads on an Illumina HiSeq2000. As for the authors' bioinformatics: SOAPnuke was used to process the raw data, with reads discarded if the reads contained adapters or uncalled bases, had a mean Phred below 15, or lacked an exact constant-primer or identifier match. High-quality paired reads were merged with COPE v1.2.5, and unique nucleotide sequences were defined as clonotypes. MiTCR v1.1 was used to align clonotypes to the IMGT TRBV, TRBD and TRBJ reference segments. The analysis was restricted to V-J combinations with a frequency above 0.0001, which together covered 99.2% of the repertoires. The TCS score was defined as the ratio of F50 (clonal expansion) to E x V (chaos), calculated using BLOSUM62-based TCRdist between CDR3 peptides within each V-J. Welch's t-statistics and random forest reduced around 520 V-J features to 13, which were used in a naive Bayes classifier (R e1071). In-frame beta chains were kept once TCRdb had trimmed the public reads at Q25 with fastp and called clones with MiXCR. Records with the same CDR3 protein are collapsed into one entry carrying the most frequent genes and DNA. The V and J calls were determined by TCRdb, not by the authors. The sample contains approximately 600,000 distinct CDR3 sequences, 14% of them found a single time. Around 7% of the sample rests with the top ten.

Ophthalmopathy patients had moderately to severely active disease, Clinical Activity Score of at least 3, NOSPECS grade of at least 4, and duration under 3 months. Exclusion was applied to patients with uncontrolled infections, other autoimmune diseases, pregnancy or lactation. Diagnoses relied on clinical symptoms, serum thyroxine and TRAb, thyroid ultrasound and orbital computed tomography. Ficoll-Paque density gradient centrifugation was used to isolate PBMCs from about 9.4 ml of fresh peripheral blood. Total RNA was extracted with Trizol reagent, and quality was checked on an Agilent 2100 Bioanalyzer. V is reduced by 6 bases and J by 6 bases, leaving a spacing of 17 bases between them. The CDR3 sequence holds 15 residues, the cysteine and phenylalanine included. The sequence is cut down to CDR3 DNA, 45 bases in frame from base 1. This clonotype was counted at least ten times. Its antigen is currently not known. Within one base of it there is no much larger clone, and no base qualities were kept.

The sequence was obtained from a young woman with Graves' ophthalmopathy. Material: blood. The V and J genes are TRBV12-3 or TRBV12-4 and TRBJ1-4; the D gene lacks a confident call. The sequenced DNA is TGTGCCAGCAGCCCCGGGGAGCGCTTCGATGAAAAACTGTTTTTT. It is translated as CASSPGERFDEKLFF.